These T cell receptor beta chains were read from a single sample in a study of shared clonotypes between healthy human individuals. Only in-frame clones appear in the TCRdb table, and some are missing; sequencing was by immunoSEQ multiplex PCR. The top ten hold less than 0.15% of the sample, which has around 2.1 million clones, 95% seen once. Sample: naive CD4+ T cells sorted from blood. The origin of the receptors is a man between 18 and 35 years old in good health. The CDR3 runs from the conserved cysteine through the conserved F or W. A D gene is named only where the DNA matches it firmly. Some rows have no size entry. The others give once, few or many, or a class for an expanded clone.

clone_size j_call v_call d_call cdr3_aa cdr3_nt
NA TRBJ2-3 TRBV7-3 TRBD1 CASSSGTGGTDTQYF TGTGCCAGCAGCTCCGGGACAGGGGGGACAGATACGCAGTATTTT
few TRBJ1-6 TRBV7-9 NA CASSQGNNSPLHF TGTGCCAGCAGCCAGGGGAATAATTCACCCCTCCACTTT
NA TRBJ2-7 TRBV28 NA CASSFVQSYEQYF TGTGCCAGCAGTTTTGTACAATCCTACGAGCAGTACTTC
NA TRBJ2-7 TRBV9 NA CASSVEDSPSYEQYF TGTGCCAGCAGCGTAGAGGACAGCCCGTCCTACGAGCAGTACTTC
NA TRBJ2-3 TRBV9 TRBD2 CASSVNPGGADTQYF TGTGCCAGCAGCGTAAACCCGGGAGGGGCAGATACGCAGTATTTT
NA TRBJ1-1 TRBV30 NA CAWSVGGANTEAFF TGTGCCTGGAGTGTGGGAGGGGCGAACACTGAAGCTTTCTTT
once TRBJ1-2 TRBV11-2 NA CASSAGVNYGYTF TGTGCCAGCAGCGCGGGAGTAAACTATGGCTACACCTTC
NA TRBJ2-7 TRBV6-1 NA CASRDTGGAPYEQYF TGTGCCAGCAGGGATACAGGGGGGGCCCCCTACGAGCAGTACTTC
once TRBJ2-2 TRBV11-2 NA CASSSLYTGELFF TGTGCCAGCAGCTCCTTATACACCGGGGAGCTGTTTTTT
NA TRBJ2-7 TRBV5-1 NA CASRGPPGEQYF TGCGCCAGCAGGGGACCACCGGGCGAGCAGTACTTC
NA TRBJ2-7 TRBV27 TRBD2 CASSSPGLAASKQYF TGTGCCAGCAGTTCACCGGGACTAGCGGCCTCGAAGCAGTACTTC
NA TRBJ2-3 TRBV9 TRBD2 CASSVNPWGGADTQYF TGTGCCAGCAGCGTCAACCCCTGGGGGGGAGCAGATACGCAGTATTTT
NA TRBJ1-2 TRBV18 TRBD1 CASSPQRDSAFYGYTF TGTGCCAGCTCACCACAAAGGGACAGCGCATTTTATGGCTACACCTTC
NA TRBJ2-5 TRBV11-2 NA CASSANRDWETQYF TGTGCCAGCAGCGCTAACCGGGACTGGGAGACCCAGTACTTC
NA TRBJ2-3 TRBV7-2 NA CASSLTNTDTQYF TGTGCCAGCAGCTTAACGAACACAGATACGCAGTATTTT
NA TRBJ2-2 TRBV2 TRBD2 CASLAGDLNTGELFF TGTGCCAGCTTAGCGGGGGACTTGAACACCGGGGAGCTGTTTTTT
NA TRBJ1-2 TRBV19 NA CASTSREVDGYTF TGTGCCAGTACCTCTCGAGAGGTCGATGGCTACACCTTC
once TRBJ1-2 TRBV7-9 TRBD1 CASSLGGTGVYGYTF TGTGCCAGCAGCTTAGGAGGGACAGGGGTCTATGGCTACACCTTC
NA TRBJ1-6 TRBV19 NA CASTQGSSPLHF TGTGCCAGTACTCAGGGGTCTTCACCCCTCCACTTT
NA TRBJ1-1 TRBV5-6 TRBD1 CASSYTDRATEAFF TGTGCCAGCAGCTATACCGACAGGGCCACTGAAGCTTTCTTT
once TRBJ1-1 TRBV21-1 NA CASSNRGRNTEAFF TGTGCCAGCAGCAATAGGGGGAGGAACACTGAAGCTTTCTTT
NA TRBJ1-4 TRBV4-1 NA CASSQPILTPGRATNEKLFF TGCGCCAGCAGCCAACCCATTCTGACCCCGGGACGGGCAACTAATGAAAAACTGTTTTTT
NA TRBJ2-5 TRBV6-6 NA CASSVQGTSKEKTQYF TGTGCCAGCAGTGTACAAGGGACCTCAAAGGAAAAGACCCAGTACTTC
NA TRBJ1-2 TRBV2 NA CASSESRGNGYTF TGTGCCAGCAGTGAAAGCCGAGGGAATGGCTACACCTTC
NA TRBJ1-4 TRBV12-1 NA CASPKTVNYEKLFF TGTGCCAGCCCAAAGACGGTGAACTATGAAAAACTGTTTTTT
NA TRBJ1-6 TRBV7-8 NA CASSLALGKSPLHF TGTGCCAGCAGCTTAGCCTTGGGGAAGTCACCCCTCCACTTT
NA TRBJ1-2 TRBV2 TRBD1 CASSGDSSNYGYTF TGTGCCAGCAGTGGGGACAGTTCTAACTATGGCTACACCTTC
NA TRBJ2-7 TRBV5-4 TRBD1 CASSFSDRSYEQYF TGTGCCAGCAGCTTCTCGGACAGGAGTTACGAGCAGTACTTC
NA TRBJ2-3 TRBV2 NA CASSEARSGISTDTQYF TGTGCCAGCAGTGAAGCCAGGAGTGGGATAAGCACAGATACGCAGTATTTT
NA TRBJ2-7 TRBV28 TRBD1 CATTQGQGGHEQYF TGTGCCACCACCCAAGGACAGGGCGGCCACGAGCAGTACTTC
NA TRBJ1-2 TRBV4-1 NA CASSQDRPLGAGGYGYTF TGCGCCAGCAGCCAAGATAGGCCTCTGGGGGCGGGAGGCTATGGCTACACCTTC
NA TRBJ1-4 TRBV6-5 NA CASSYGQPLGKLFF TGTGCCAGCAGTTACGGCCAACCTCTGGGAAAACTGTTTTTT
NA TRBJ2-1 TRBV6-5 NA CASHRELDEQFF TGTGCCTCCCACAGGGAGTTGGATGAGCAGTTCTTC
NA TRBJ2-7 TRBV6-6 TRBD2 CASSPRSGSTGGEQYF TGTGCCAGCAGCCCGAGAAGCGGGAGTACCGGAGGCGAGCAGTACTTC
NA TRBJ2-2 TRBV7-3 TRBD2 CASSLRIPLAGAPRGGELFF TGTGCCAGCAGCTTAAGAATACCGCTAGCGGGGGCCCCGCGGGGCGGGGAGCTGTTTTTT
NA TRBJ2-3 TRBV4-3 NA CASSQDSSLRGDTQYF TGCGCCAGCAGCCAAGATTCCAGCCTACGAGGAGATACGCAGTATTTT
once TRBJ2-1 TRBV6-1 NA CASSGFYNEQFF TGTGCCAGCAGTGGATTTTACAATGAGCAGTTCTTC
NA TRBJ1-1 TRBV6-6 NA CASSYALGWAEAFF TGTGCCAGCAGTTACGCCCTGGGTTGGGCTGAAGCTTTCTTT
NA TRBJ2-7 TRBV9 TRBD1 CASSDPGQGNEQYF TGTGCCAGCAGCGACCCGGGACAGGGGAACGAGCAGTACTTC
NA TRBJ2-4 TRBV5-1 TRBD2 CASSLGTSLAKNIQYF TGCGCCAGCAGCCTAGGGACTAGCCTAGCCAAAAACATTCAGTACTTC
NA TRBJ2-3 TRBV28 TRBD1 CASRKGGSDTQYF TGTGCCAGCAGGAAAGGGGGCTCAGATACGCAGTATTTT
NA TRBJ1-1 TRBV5-1 NA CASTRDGAKNTEAFF TGCGCCAGCACCCGAGACGGGGCAAAGAACACTGAAGCTTTCTTT
NA TRBJ2-1 TRBV5-1 NA CASSLPQLTNEQFF TGCGCCAGCAGCTTGCCACAGTTGACCAATGAGCAGTTCTTC
NA TRBJ2-2 TRBV9 NA CASSVGAVNTGELFF TGTGCCAGCAGCGTAGGCGCGGTCAACACCGGGGAGCTGTTTTTT
NA TRBJ2-5 TRBV10-3 NA CAISESDSETQYF TGTGCCATCAGTGAGTCGGACTCAGAGACCCAGTACTTC
NA TRBJ1-1 TRBV19 TRBD1 CASSDWRQGEAFF TGTGCCAGTAGCGACTGGCGACAGGGTGAAGCTTTCTTT
NA TRBJ2-5 TRBV2 NA CASSLHTIQETQYF TGTGCCAGCAGTTTGCACACCATTCAGGAGACCCAGTACTTC
NA TRBJ2-5 TRBV2 NA CASSTQVQETQYF TGTGCCAGTTCTACACAGGTCCAAGAGACCCAGTACTTC
NA TRBJ2-3 TRBV5-1 NA CASSLAPGVTYSTDTQYF TGCGCCAGCAGCTTGGCACCAGGGGTGACTTACAGCACAGATACGCAGTATTTT
NA TRBJ2-5 TRBV6-6 NA CASSFAGTEETQYF TGTGCCAGCAGCTTCGCCGGGACCGAAGAGACCCAGTACTTC
few TRBJ1-6 TRBV30 TRBD1 CAWSAGQYSYNSPLHF TGTGCCTGGAGTGCGGGACAGTATTCCTATAATTCACCCCTCCACTTT
many TRBJ2-7 TRBV19 TRBD1 CASSMATGIVEQYF TGTGCCAGTAGTATGGCGACAGGGATTGTCGAGCAGTACTTC
NA TRBJ1-4 TRBV25-1 NA CASSAGVLPANEKLFF TGTGCCAGCAGTGCGGGGGTGTTGCCGGCTAATGAAAAACTGTTTTTT
NA TRBJ1-5 TRBV5-8 NA CASSFSGRVNQPQHF TGTGCCAGCAGCTTTTCGGGACGGGTCAATCAGCCCCAGCATTTT
NA TRBJ2-7 TRBV5-5 NA CASSLEFRDYEQYF TGTGCCAGCAGCTTGGAATTCAGGGACTACGAGCAGTACTTC
NA TRBJ2-7 TRBV4-2 NA CASSQAYRSRGNPKGEQYF TGTGCCAGCAGCCAAGCATATCGGTCTAGGGGGAACCCCAAGGGGGAGCAGTACTTC
NA TRBJ1-6 TRBV7-9 NA CASSLREATPLHF TGTGCCAGCAGCTTAAGAGAGGCAACACCCCTCCACTTT
once TRBJ1-5 TRBV6-1 TRBD1 CASRTGQISPGHF TGTGCCAGCAGGACGGGACAGATTAGCCCCGGTCATTTT
NA TRBJ2-2 TRBV9 NA CASSVVGGGNTGELFF TGTGCCAGCAGCGTAGTAGGCGGAGGCAACACCGGGGAGCTGTTTTTT